One and the same sample provided the 19 T cell receptor beta chains below, sequenced in a study of blood T cell repertoires in COVID-19. Libraries were prepared by immunoSEQ multiplex PCR; TCRdb keeps only in-frame clonotypes and omits some of them. The table records about 210,000 clones, almost 85% of them present only once. The sample taken for sequencing was peripheral blood. All receptors derive from a woman in her forties or fifties with active or convalescent COVID-19.

V usage is TRBV19 and J usage is TRBJ1-5, with unresolved D. Deletions cut 7 bases from V and 7 bases from J, with 17 bases between. The CDR3 contains 14 residues. Per the germline V gene, CDR1 is LNHDA and CDR2 is SQIVND (reference sequence). The DNA of the CDR3 is TGTGCCAGTAACTGGCTTGGCATCGGGCAGCCCCAGCATTTT. It encodes CASNWLGIGQPQHF.

This chain links TRBV2 with TRBJ2-7; 7 nucleotides agree with TRBD2. The CDR3 runs to 14 residues. Germline V gene sequence: CDR1 SNHLY, CDR2 FYNNEI. Trimming removed 5 bases from V and 0 bases from J; junction bases left unmatched: 4. The CDR3 here is CASSTGTTSYEQYF. CDR3 sequence (DNA): TGTGCCAGCAGTACCGGGACTACCTCCTACGAGCAGTACTTC.

This chain links TRBV14 with TRBJ1-5, with unresolved D. Trimming cost V 0 bases and J 6 bases, with 6 bases left between them. This CDR3 is built from 13 residues. The germline V gene encodes CDR1 SGHDN and CDR2 FVKESK. CDR3 coding DNA: TGTGCCAGCAGCCAAGATTCGAGTCAGCCCCAGCATTTT. It translates to CASSQDSSQPQHF.

The chain has TRBV9 and TRBJ1-5, with TRBD1 matching 9 bases. The CDR3 length is 13 residues. The V and J ends lost 4 bases and 8 bases, in that order; junction bases with no gene match: 4. Germline V gene data show CDR1 as SGDLS and CDR2 as YYNGEE. The CDR3 loop is CASSRDREEPQHF. CDR3 nucleotides: TGTGCCAGCAGCAGGGACAGGGAGGAGCCCCAGCATTTT. Using reference TRBV9 and TRBJ1-5 for the parts outside the CDR3, the full variable domain is DSGVTQTPKHLITATGQRVTLRCSPRSGDLSVYWYQQSLDQGLQFLIQYYNGEERAKGNILERFSAQQFPDLHSELNLSSLELGDSALYFCASSRDREEPQHFGDGTRLSIL.

The V and J genes are TRBV27 and TRBJ1-3, with a weak D call TRBD1 (6 bases). Trimming took 5 bases from V and 0 from J, leaving 14 bases between them. Germline lookup yields CDR1 MNHEY and CDR2 SMNVEV (reference sequence). CDR3 size: 16 residues. The CDR3 DNA is TGTGCCAGCAGTGTCGGGGGGCCGTACTCTGGAAACACCATATATTTT. This encodes CASSVGGPYSGNTIYF.

This chain links TRBV6-2 or TRBV6-3 with TRBJ2-3, with TRBD1 identical over 7 bases. Germline-derived CDR1 and CDR2 are MNHEY and SVGEGT. J lost 2 bases, V lost 5 bases, and 7 bases had no gene match. The CDR3 runs to 15 residues. The CDR3 reads CASSRNRGFTDTQYF. CDR3 nucleotides: TGTGCCAGCAGTCGTAACAGGGGATTCACAGATACGCAGTATTTT.

This chain links TRBV2 with TRBJ2-3, with 7 bases fitting TRBD2. Unmatched junction bases numbered 14, after V lost 8 bases and J lost 6 bases. CDR1 is SNHLY and CDR2 is FYNNEI in the germline V gene. This CDR3 spans 15 amino acids. CDR3 loop: CASSLAAVVGDTQYF. CDR3 DNA sequence: TGTGCCAGCTCGCTAGCGGCCGTGGTCGGGGATACGCAGTATTTT.

This clone was observed a few times. The same CDR3 is also encoded by other DNA sequences in this sample. The V and J genes are TRBV5-1 and TRBJ2-3; D remains unclear. The CDR3 is 14 residues long. V was cut by 2 bases and J by 2 bases, with 9 bases left in between. Per germline, CDR1 SGHRS and CDR2 YFSETQ. CDR3 coding DNA: TGCGCCAGCAGCTTTTCAGGCTACACAGATACGCAGTATTTT. This sequence encodes CASSFSGYTDTQYF.

The genes are TRBV7-2 and TRBJ2-5, with a tentative D call TRBD1 (6 bases). The germline gives CDR1 SGHTA, CDR2 FQGNSA. The CDR3 has 14 amino acids. V was clipped by 0 bases and J by 9 bases, with 14 bases between them. CDR3 DNA: TGTGCCAGCAGCTTAGCGGCAGGGGTTGTGGCCCAGTACTTC. Protein: CASSLAAGVVAQYF.

The CDR3 region is CASSPRREETQYF. CDR3 bases: TGTGCCAGCTCACCACGGAGGGAAGAGACCCAGTACTTC. The chain is built from TRBV18 and TRBJ2-5; maybe TRBD2 (6 bases). The CDR3 has 13 residues. Germline CDR1 and CDR2: KGHSH and LQKENI. The V and J ends lost 1 base and 3 bases respectively, with 6 bases between them. Together with reference TRBV18 and TRBJ2-5, the CDR3 gives the full variable domain: NAGVMQNPRHLVRRRGQEARLRCSPMKGHSHVYWYRQLPEEGLKFMVYLQKENIIDESGMPKERFSAEFPKEGPSILRIQQVVRGDSAAYFCASSPRREETQYFGPGTRLLVL.

This chain links TRBV11-2 with TRBJ2-1; 8 positions agree with TRBD1. Trimming removed 4 bases from V and 2 bases from J; junction bases left unmatched: 7. The CDR3 consists of 16 residues. Germline CDR1 reads SGHAT; CDR2 reads FQNNGV. The CDR3 loop reads CASSSWTGTTYNEQFF. DNA for the CDR3: TGTGCCAGCAGCTCGTGGACAGGGACCACCTACAATGAGCAGTTCTTC.

The chain is built from TRBV5-4 and TRBJ1-2, with TRBD1 matching over 7 bases. The germline V gene encodes CDR1 SGHNT and CDR2 YYREEE (reference sequence). This CDR3 has 12 residues. The ends lost 6 bases at V and 8 bases at J; junction bases unmatched: 7. The CDR3 region is CASTRTGEGYTF. CDR3 coding DNA: TGTGCCAGCACCCGAACAGGGGAGGGCTACACCTTC. Together with reference TRBV5-4 and TRBJ1-2, the CDR3 gives the full variable domain: ETGVTQSPTHLIKTRGQQVTLRCSSQSGHNTVSWYQQALGQGPQFIFQYYREEENGRGNFPPRFSGLQFPNYSSELNVNALELDDSALYLCASTRTGEGYTFGSGTRLTVV.

The V and J genes are TRBV7-3 and TRBJ2-7; 9 bases map to TRBD2. Germline loops: CDR1 SGHTA, CDR2 FQGTGA. V shed 5 bases, J shed 9 bases, and the junction held 11 bases outside the gene matches. The CDR3 runs to 14 residues. The CDR3 coding sequence is TGTGCCAGCAGCCCAGTGGGGCGGGAGGGTCGGCAGTACTTC. Protein: CASSPVGREGRQYF.

This sequence joins TRBV10-2 and TRBJ2-7; no clear D gene. Trimming took 0 bases from V and 4 from J, leaving 7 bases between them. Germline V lookup: CDR1 WSHSY, CDR2 SAAADI. There are 13 residues in the CDR3. The CDR3 region has the DNA TGCGCCAGCAGTGAGTCTGAGGTTTACGAGCAGTACTTC. It encodes CASSESEVYEQYF.

V usage is TRBV5-1 and J usage is TRBJ1-2; TRBD1 is a possible D gene (6 bases). Germline CDR1 reads SGHRS; CDR2 reads YFSETQ. Trimming removed 4 bases at V and 4 bases at J, with 11 bases between. This CDR3 is 13 amino acids long. The CDR3 protein is CASSQDSSYGYTF. CDR3 DNA: TGCGCCAGCAGCCAGGACAGTTCCTATGGCTACACCTTC.

The chain links TRBV5-1 to TRBJ1-4; 7 bases are a match to TRBD1. The junction had 9 bases not matched to a gene; V was cut back by 2 bases and J by 8 bases. The CDR3 sequence is 15 residues long. Germline lookup yields CDR1 SGHRS and CDR2 YFSETQ. The CDR3 spells CASSFEPGQLEKLFF. In DNA, the CDR3 is TGCGCCAGCAGCTTTGAACCGGGACAGTTAGAAAAACTGTTTTTT.

The chain links TRBV6-1 to TRBJ2-3; D might be TRBD1 (5 bases). The CDR3 runs 14 residues. The V gene lost 1 base and the J gene lost 8 bases, with 13 bases spanning the gap. Germline CDR1 and CDR2: MNHNS and SASEGT. The chain's CDR3 is CASSEGGSRGTQYF. The DNA for the CDR3 is TGTGCCAGCAGTGAAGGGGGATCAAGGGGTACGCAGTATTTT.

This chain uses TRBV29-1 with TRBJ1-4, with unresolved D. The CDR3 contains 12 residues. V shed 7 bases and J shed 4 bases, with 10 bases lying between them. The germline V gene has CDR1 SQVTM and CDR2 ANQGSEA. The CDR3 spells CSGGSVNEKLFF. CDR3 nucleotide sequence: TGCAGCGGTGGAAGCGTTAATGAAAAACTGTTTTTT.

The V and J genes are TRBV12-3 or TRBV12-4 and TRBJ2-1, with a possible D match to TRBD1 (6 bases). CDR3 size: 12 residues. V gave up 4 bases and J gave up 8 bases, with 9 bases separating them. The CDR3 here is CASSWTADEQFF. DNA of the CDR3: TGTGCCAGCAGTTGGACAGCGGATGAGCAGTTCTTC.